Following are 20 T cell receptor beta chains from one sample sequenced in a study of OX40 agonist ivuxolimab in advanced cancers. Using immunoSEQ multiplex PCR, the repertoire was profiled, and TCRdb retains in-frame clones only, with some absent. The sample contains fewer than 30,000 clones, roughly 80% of which appear only once. The sample in question was CD4+ or CD8+ T cells sorted from blood, obtained in a trial of the OX40 agonist ivuxolimab. These receptors came from an adult with an advanced solid tumor such as melanoma, head and neck, liver or kidney cancer.

This clone was found once. V gene TRBV6-1 combines with J gene TRBJ1-3; no definite D call. Trimming shortened V by 2 bases and J by 0 bases, and 17 bases separated the two germline ends. This CDR3 contains 18 residues. The germline V gene encodes CDR1 MNHNS and CDR2 SASEGT. The CDR3 DNA reads TGTGCCAGCAGTGAATTTCTTCGGGTTTCCGGCTCTGGAAACACCATATATTTT. As protein: CASSEFLRVSGSGNTIYF.

The chain carries TRBV11-2 and TRBJ2-5; a possible D gene is TRBD2 (5 bases). CDR3 length: 14 residues. The germline gives CDR1 SGHAT, CDR2 FQNNGV. Trimming left V 1 base short and J 7 bases short, with 13 bases between. The CDR3 region is CASSLGQAEGTQYF. In DNA form, the CDR3 reads TGTGCCAGCAGCTTAGGTCAGGCTGAGGGGACCCAGTACTTC.

This clone was found once. The chain uses TRBV7-9 and TRBJ2-7; 7 nucleotides line up with TRBD1. Germline CDR1 SEHNR, CDR2 FQNEAQ (reference sequence). The CDR3 spans 13 residues. V was pared by 6 bases and J by 6 bases, with 8 bases of the junction left unmatched. The CDR3 DNA sequence: TGTGCCAGCAGACCAACAGGGGTAAGCGAGCAGTACTTC. Translating gives CASRPTGVSEQYF.

J is TRBJ1-4 and V is TRBV2; 12 nucleotides align to TRBD1. Germline CDR1 and CDR2: SNHLY and FYNNEI. The CDR3 spans 18 residues. V was pared by 8 bases and J by 0 bases, with 10 bases of the junction left unmatched. The CDR3, as DNA: TGTGCCAGCGCTGACCGGGACAGGGGGCCTGCAACTAATGAAAAACTGTTTTTT. It codes for CASADRDRGPATNEKLFF.

The chain joins TRBV6-1 to TRBJ1-2; D gene unclear. Trimming shortened V by 3 bases and J by 4 bases, and 6 bases separated the two germline ends. Germline assignment: CDR1 MNHNS and CDR2 SASEGT. The CDR3 sequence is 12 residues long. The CDR3 nucleotides read TGTGCCAGCAGTGAGGGGTCCTATGGCTACACCTTC. Translation gives CASSEGSYGYTF.

This clone has just one count. The rearrangement joins TRBV7-8 to TRBJ2-7; TRBD2 matches 11 bases. CDR3 length: 16 amino acids. CDR1 SGHVS and CDR2 FQNEAQ come from the germline V gene. Trimming at V came to 5 bases and at J to 2 bases, leaving 8 bases not matched to a gene. The CDR3 coding sequence is TGTGCCAGCAGCGAGTTACTAGCGGGGGCTACCTACGAGCAGTACTTC. Its protein is CASSELLAGATYEQYF.

The rearrangement links TRBV5-4 to TRBJ1-1, with D possibly TRBD1 on 6 matching bases. The length of the CDR3 is 14 residues. V was shortened by 0 bases and J by 8 bases, with 14 bases between the two germline ends. CDR1 and CDR2 from the germline V gene are SGHNT and YYREEE (reference sequence). CDR3 region: CASSLEGGGWEAFF. The CDR3, as DNA: TGTGCCAGCAGCTTGGAGGGGGGAGGCTGGGAAGCTTTCTTT.

The rearrangement joins TRBV28 to TRBJ2-5; D gene unclear. CDR1 is MDHEN and CDR2 is SYDVKM in the germline V gene. Trimming shortened V by 6 bases and J by 0 bases, and 11 bases separated the two germline ends. The CDR3 is 14 amino acids. Here the CDR3 reads CASRPPQYQETQYF. For the CDR3, the DNA is TGTGCCAGCAGACCCCCCCAGTACCAAGAGACCCAGTACTTC.

The V gene is TRBV9, the J gene TRBJ2-7; D gene unclear. The germline gives CDR1 SGDLS, CDR2 YYNGEE. Trimming shortened V by 0 bases and J by 4 bases, and 20 bases separated the two germline ends. The CDR3 is 17 amino acids. In DNA form, the CDR3 reads TGTGCCAGCAGCGTAGAACCCTCAGACGGAGCGTGGTACGAGCAGTACTTC. This translates into CASSVEPSDGAWYEQYF.

The chain joins TRBV7-9 to TRBJ2-5; a possible D gene is TRBD2 (6 bases). Germline V gene data show CDR1 as SEHNR and CDR2 as FQNEAQ (reference sequence). This CDR3 has 15 residues. The V end lost 5 bases, the J end lost 3 bases, and 16 bases lay between the germline ends. CDR3 sequence: CASSPPTRGKETQYF. The CDR3 DNA reads as TGTGCCAGCAGCCCCCCGACTAGGGGTAAAGAGACCCAGTACTTC.

DNA of the CDR3: TGTGCCAGCAACTTTCCGGTACGACAGAAGAACACCGGGGAGCTGTTTTTT. Translation: CASNFPVRQKNTGELFF. The J gene is TRBJ2-2, the V gene TRBV2, with a weak D call TRBD1 (5 bases). CDR1 and CDR2 (germline): SNHLY, FYNNEI. This CDR3 is 17 amino acids long. V lost 7 bases, J lost 1 base, and 19 bases lay in between.

The chain combines TRBV9 with TRBJ1-4; 9 positions match TRBD1. The CDR3 is 16 residues long. Losses at the gene ends were 3 bases for V and 8 bases for J; bases not matched to a gene: 11. Germline loops: CDR1 SGDLS, CDR2 YYNGEE. The CDR3 bases are TGTGCCAGCAGCGGACTACGGGACAGGGACGGCGAAAAACTGTTTTTT. Translation gives CASSGLRDRDGEKLFF.

The genes are TRBV13 and TRBJ1-3; D is ambiguous. This CDR3 contains 17 residues. Trimming removed 0 bases at V and 0 bases at J, with 12 bases between. CDR1 PRHDT and CDR2 FYEKMQ come from the germline V gene (reference sequence). CDR3 sequence: CASSLGLRGPSGNTIYF. Here the CDR3 DNA reads TGTGCCAGCAGCTTAGGCCTTCGAGGGCCCTCTGGAAACACCATATATTTT. The complete variable domain, with remaining parts taken from reference TRBV13 and TRBJ1-3, reads AAGVIQSPRHLIKEKRETATLKCYPIPRHDTVYWYQQGPGQDPQFLISFYEKMQSDKGSIPDRFSAQQFSDYHSELNMSSLELGDSALYFCASSLGLRGPSGNTIYFGEGSWLTVV.

This clone came up once. V gene TRBV30 combines with J gene TRBJ1-2, with D perhaps matching TRBD1 (6 bases). CDR1 is GTSNPN, CDR2 SVGIG, per germline (reference sequence). This CDR3 is 15 amino acids long. V was pared by 0 bases and J by 4 bases, with 15 bases between. Written as DNA, the CDR3 is TGTGCCTGGAGTGTACTCTCCAGGGGCGTCTATGGCTACACCTTC. Translated, it gives CAWSVLSRGVYGYTF.

CDR3 sequence (DNA): TGTGCCAGAAGCCTCCGGGACCCTAACTCTGGGGCCAACGTCCTGACTTTC. The encoded protein is CARSLRDPNSGANVLTF. The chain uses TRBV7-5 and TRBJ2-6. TRBV7-5 is reported as a pseudogene. This CDR3 region has 17 residues.

The chain carries TRBV13 and TRBJ1-1, with TRBD1 as a possible D gene (5 bases). CDR3 size: 13 residues. Per the germline V gene, CDR1 is PRHDT and CDR2 is FYEKMQ (reference sequence). The V gene lost 3 bases and the J gene lost 6 bases, with 11 bases spanning the gap. CDR3 nucleotides: TGTGCCAGCAGCTTTCCAGGGTACTCTGAAGCTTTCTTT. Protein sequence: CASSFPGYSEAFF.

The chain combines TRBV13 with TRBJ2-1; 8 nucleotides match TRBD1. V was pared by 7 bases and J by 2 bases, with 7 bases of the junction left unmatched. The CDR3 length is 15 residues. CDR1 is PRHDT and CDR2 is FYEKMQ in the germline V gene (reference sequence). DNA for the CDR3: TGTGCCAGCAAAGGACAGGGACGGGCCTACAATGAGCAGTTCTTC. It translates to CASKGQGRAYNEQFF.

This clone was picked up a small number of times. The chain recombines TRBV5-6 with TRBJ1-5; D possibly corresponds to TRBD1 (5 bases). Between the trimmed V and J ends, which lost 3 bases and 2 bases, there was a span of 15 bases. The germline CDR1 and CDR2 sequences are SGHDT and YYEEEE. The CDR3 is 16 residues long. The DNA of the CDR3 is TGTGCCAGCAGCTCCGAAAGGGGTCCGGGCAATCAGCCCCAGCATTTT. Translation gives CASSSERGPGNQPQHF. The full variable domain, in which reference TRBV5-6 and TRBJ1-5 provide the parts outside the CDR3, is DAGVTQSPTHLIKTRGQQVTLRCSPKSGHDTVSWYQQALGQGPQFIFQYYEEEERQRGNFPDRFSGHQFPNYSSELNVNALLLGDSALYLCASSSERGPGNQPQHFGDGTRLSIL.

The chain has TRBV2 and TRBJ2-4; D call uncertain. The CDR3 has 18 amino acids. The V and J ends lost 2 bases and 0 bases respectively, with 17 bases between them. Looked up from germline, CDR1 is SNHLY and CDR2 is FYNNEI. This chain's CDR3 is CASSETAMIPLAKNIQYF. The CDR3 coding sequence is TGTGCCAGCAGTGAAACAGCAATGATTCCACTAGCCAAAAACATTCAGTACTTC.

The rearrangement links TRBV6-1 to TRBJ2-1; D is unclear. CDR3 size: 11 residues. Trimming pared 7 bases from V and 5 bases from J, leaving 6 bases between. CDR1 and CDR2 (germline): MNHNS, SASEGT. The CDR3 DNA is TGTGCCAGCATAAGGAACAATGAGCAGTTCTTC. This codes for CASIRNNEQFF.